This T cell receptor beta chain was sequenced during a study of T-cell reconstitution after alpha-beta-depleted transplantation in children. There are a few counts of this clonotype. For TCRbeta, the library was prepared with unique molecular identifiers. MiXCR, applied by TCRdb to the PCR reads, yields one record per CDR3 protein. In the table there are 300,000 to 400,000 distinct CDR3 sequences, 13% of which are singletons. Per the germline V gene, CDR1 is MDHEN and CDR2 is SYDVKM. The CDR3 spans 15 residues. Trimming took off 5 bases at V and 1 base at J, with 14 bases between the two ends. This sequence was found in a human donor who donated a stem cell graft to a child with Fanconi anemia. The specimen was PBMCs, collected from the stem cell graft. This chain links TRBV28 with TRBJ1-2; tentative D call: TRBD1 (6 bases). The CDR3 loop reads CASSVLQQGNYGYTF. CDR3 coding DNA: TGTGCCAGCAGTGTTCTTCAACAGGGTAACTATGGCTACACCTTC.